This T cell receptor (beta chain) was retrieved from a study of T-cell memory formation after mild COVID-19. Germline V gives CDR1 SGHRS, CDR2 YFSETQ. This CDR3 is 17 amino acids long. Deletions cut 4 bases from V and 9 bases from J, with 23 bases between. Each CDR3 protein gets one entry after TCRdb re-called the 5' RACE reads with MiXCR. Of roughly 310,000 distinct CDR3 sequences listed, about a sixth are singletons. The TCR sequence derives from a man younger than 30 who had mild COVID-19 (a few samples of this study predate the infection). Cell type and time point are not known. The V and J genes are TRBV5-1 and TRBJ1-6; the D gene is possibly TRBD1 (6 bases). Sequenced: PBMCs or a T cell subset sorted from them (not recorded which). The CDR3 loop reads CASSLGWAGTIGSPLHF. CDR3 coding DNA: TGCGCCAGCAGCCTTGGGTGGGCAGGGACAATTGGTTCACCCCTCCACTTT.